This entry concerns a single TCR beta chain. Generated by immunoSEQ multiplex PCR, the TCRdb table keeps only in-frame clones and is missing some. This sample has some 40,000 clones, with about 88% found just once. The data were obtained in a study of PD-L1 blockade in urothelial cancer. Study-level information: Analyses were performed on blood at 3 weeks after treatment start (the second dose) and at 6 weeks.

Time point denoted: pretreatment peripheral blood. The CDR3 totals 14 residues. V lost 5 bases and J 1 base, leaving 12 bases between the germline ends. The germline V gene has CDR1 MNHNS and CDR2 SASEGT. The rearrangement links TRBV6-1 to TRBJ2-7; D is perhaps TRBD1 (6 bases). The clonotype comes from a donor over 35 with urothelial cancer. This material consisted of PBMCs, taken around atezolizumab (anti-PD-L1) treatment. The CDR3 region is CASSTDRLSYEQYF. The CDR3 DNA is TGTGCCAGCAGTACAGACAGGCTGTCCTACGAGCAGTACTTC.